This TCR beta chain stems from a study of shared clonotypes between healthy human individuals. Study-wide results and limits: Generation probabilities of non-shared clonotypes were lower (relative to those shared by all four donors). Memory subsets had estimated richness that was generally smaller than that of naive subsets. Sample collection involved blood only; tissue repertoires are likely different.

Remarks on this clone: Its antigen is not known.

The CDR3 consists of 14 residues. The V gene's germline CDR1 is SGHTS and CDR2 YDEGEE. Trimming pared 2 bases from V and 0 bases from J, leaving 8 bases between. Replicate sorted-subset PCRs were loaded with roughly 200 ng DNA, approximately 31,000 T cell genomes. Using immunoSEQ multiplex PCR, the repertoire was profiled, and TCRdb retains in-frame clones only, with some absent. The repertoire holds just over 2,000,000 clones, with about 95% as singletons. Naivety among CD8 cells was defined by CD45RO negativity and positive CCR7 selection, thereby excluding terminally differentiated effector memory CD45RA+ cells.

Specimen: naive CD8+ T cells sorted from blood. The chain employs TRBV5-8 and TRBJ1-1; possibly TRBD1 for D (5 bases). The TCR originated in a man between 18 and 35 years old in good health. The CDR3 DNA is TGTGCCAGCAGCTTTGGGACGGTGAACACTGAAGCTTTCTTT. Amino acid sequence: CASSFGTVNTEAFF.